These 9 T cell receptor beta chains were all obtained from the same sample, sequenced in a study of T cell changes during pregnancy in multiple sclerosis. Here immunoSEQ multiplex PCR was the method, and the copy in TCRdb shows in-frame clones only, minus some. The sample shows just under 100,000 clones, 93% of them seen only once. Sample: peripheral blood, taken after pregnancy. The receptor set was obtained from a female donor with multiple sclerosis, enrolled in a pregnancy study.

The chain recombines TRBV5-6 with TRBJ2-1; maybe TRBD2 (5 bases). The CDR3 is 15 residues long. Germline CDR1 reads SGHDT; CDR2 reads YYEEEE. V lost 6 bases and J 1 base, leaving 14 bases between the germline ends. The CDR3 sequence is CASIQDSFSYNEQFF. The CDR3 DNA reads as TGTGCCAGCATCCAGGACTCCTTTTCCTACAATGAGCAGTTCTTC.

The V and J genes are TRBV5-1 and TRBJ1-1, with TRBD1 matching 8 bases. The V gene end was trimmed by 5 bases and the J gene end by 6 bases; junction bases not matched to a gene: 9. CDR1 and CDR2 from the germline V gene are SGHRS and YFSETQ. This CDR3 spans 14 amino acids. CDR3 nucleotide sequence: TGCGCCAGCAGACAAGGACAGGGAGAGTCTGAAGCTTTCTTT. This encodes CASRQGQGESEAFF.

CDR3 bases: TGTGCCAGCAGCCCCGGGACAGGGGCGAACACTGAAGCTTTCTTT. This gives the protein CASSPGTGANTEAFF. The chain uses TRBV7-6 and TRBJ1-1, with 10 nucleotides matching TRBD1. V was clipped by 5 bases and J by 1 base; unmatched bases: 4. Germline V CDR1 and CDR2: SGHVS, FNYEAQ. The CDR3 runs to 15 residues. Drawing the rest from reference TRBV7-6 and TRBJ1-1, the complete variable domain is GAGVSQSPRYKVTKRGQDVALRCDPISGHVSLYWYRQALGQGPEFLTYFNYEAQQDKSGLPNDRFSAERPEGSISTLTIQRTEQRDSAMYRCASSPGTGANTEAFFGQGTRLTVV.

For the CDR3, the DNA is TGCGCCAGCAGCTTTGGCAGGGCGAACACTGAAGCTTTCTTT. As protein: CASSFGRANTEAFF. This chain connects TRBV5-1 to TRBJ1-1; D might be TRBD1 (5 bases). Trimming shortened V by 2 bases and J by 1 base, and 9 bases separated the two germline ends. This CDR3 contains 14 residues. CDR1 and CDR2 from the germline V gene are SGHRS and YFSETQ. Filled out from reference TRBV5-1 and TRBJ1-1, the complete variable domain reads KAGVTQTPRYLIKTRGQQVTLSCSPISGHRSVSWYQQTPGQGLQFLFEYFSETQRNKGNFPGRFSGRQFSNSRSEMNVSTLELGDSALYLCASSFGRANTEAFFGQGTRLTVV.

The chain joins TRBV6-5 to TRBJ2-1; 8 bases match TRBD1. The length of the CDR3 is 15 residues. Looked up from germline, CDR1 is MNHEY and CDR2 is SVGAGI. The trim removed 4 bases at V and 4 bases at J, leaving 6 bases unmatched. The CDR3, as DNA: TGTGCCAGCAGTTCAGGGGGCAATACGTACAATGAGCAGTTCTTC. Encoded protein: CASSSGGNTYNEQFF.

DNA for the CDR3: TGTGCCAGCAGTGAATTAGGACAGGGGGCACAGCCCCAGCATTTT. Translating it yields CASSELGQGAQPQHF. V usage is TRBV2 and J usage is TRBJ1-5, with TRBD1 matching 11 bases. CDR1 SNHLY and CDR2 FYNNEI come from the germline V gene. J gave up 7 bases and V 2 bases, and 4 bases lay outside the gene matches. The CDR3 sequence is 15 residues long.

The chain couples TRBV15 to TRBJ2-5; D may be TRBD2 (6 bases). V was clipped by 3 bases and J by 1 base, with 12 bases between them. The germline V gene has CDR1 LNHNV and CDR2 YYDKDF (reference sequence). This CDR3 is 15 amino acids long. Here the CDR3 DNA reads TGTGCCACCAGCAGGGGGGGAAAACTCCAAGAGACCCAGTACTTC. Amino acid sequence: CATSRGGKLQETQYF. The full variable domain, rest sourced from reference TRBV15 and TRBJ2-5, is DAMVIQNPRYQVTQFGKPVTLSCSQTLNHNVMYWYQQKSSQAPKLLFHYYDKDFNNEADTPDNFQSRRPNTSFCFLDIRSPGLGDTAMYLCATSRGGKLQETQYFGPGTRLLVL.

The chain recombines TRBV5-1 with TRBJ2-7, with D unresolved. Germline loops: CDR1 SGHRS, CDR2 YFSETQ. Trimming cost V 2 bases and J 0 bases, with 15 bases left between them. The CDR3 runs 16 residues. The CDR3: CASSFRPVESSYEQYF. The DNA of the CDR3 is TGCGCCAGCAGCTTCAGACCTGTGGAGAGCTCCTACGAGCAGTACTTC.

The chain is built from TRBV9 and TRBJ1-2, with TRBD1 identical over 8 bases. From germline, CDR1 is SGDLS and CDR2 YYNGEE. The CDR3 runs to 13 residues. J gave up 5 bases and V 4 bases, and 4 bases lay outside the gene matches. The CDR3 region is CASSIDRGYGYTF. CDR3 in DNA: TGTGCCAGCAGCATCGACAGGGGTTATGGCTACACCTTC.